The T cell receptor beta chain described here comes from a study of blood T cell repertoires in COVID-19. Overall study context: Acute and convalescent COVID-19 samples came from the United States, Italy and Spain. From T cells, B-cell-depleted T cells, or PBMCs came the material, which was cDNA or gDNA.

Germline-derived CDR1 and CDR2 are KGHDR and SFDVKD. The length of the CDR3 is 12 residues. Trimming pared 4 bases from V and 1 base from J, leaving 3 bases between. Everyone who took part was about 18 to 89 years old, and they came from about two dozen US areas. Before being deemed recovered, Cohort 3 donors had two negative PCRs, clearance, or symptom resolution. Method: immunoSEQ multiplex PCR; TCRdb's copy keeps in-frame clones and lacks some. The sample has about 340,000 clones; more than 85% are singletons. This clonotype was obtained from a woman in her 30s who had recovered from COVID-19. The chain has TRBV24-1 and TRBJ1-1; D gene unclear. Sequencing was carried out using PBMCs or T cells enriched from blood (not recorded which). The CDR3 DNA follows: TGTGCCACCAGTGAGAGGAACACTGAAGCTTTCTTT. Amino acid sequence: CATSERNTEAFF.